The sample holds a few counts of the clone carrying this T cell receptor (beta chain). The antigen remains undetermined. The source of the sample is a study of T cell responses to AZD1222 COVID-19 vaccine. Notes on the study in general: Receipt of two AZD1222 doses was followed by a rise in Spike-specific TCR breadth and depth. No repertoire was sampled before or during the peak T cell response, only after it.

CDR1 SGHRS and CDR2 YFSETQ come from the germline V gene. V lost 4 bases to trimming and J lost 7 bases; unmatched junction nucleotides: 8. The CDR3 runs to 14 residues. The assay was immunoSEQ multiplex PCR, and TCRdb's table has in-frame clones only and misses some. This table has some 150,000 clones, about 91% appearing once. The receptor comes from an adult in good health. The chain is built from TRBV5-1 and TRBJ2-1, with 7 nucleotides matching TRBD1. Here the sequenced sample was peripheral blood, taken on day 0 of AZD1222 vaccination. The CDR3: CASSTQGVGNEQFF. CDR3 coding DNA: TGCGCCAGCAGCACCCAGGGGGTGGGGAATGAGCAGTTCTTC.